A selection of T cell receptor beta chains follows, all from one sample in a study of T cell repertoires in cytomegalovirus infection. Which antigens these TCRs recognize remains unknown. Each CDR3 protein gets one entry after TCRdb re-called the reads with MiXCR. This table has roughly 800,000 distinct CDR3 sequences, around 29% appearing once. The material sequenced was cultured CD8+ T cells from PBMCs, taken from culture after CMV antigen stimulation. Receptors were obtained from a human donor in good health (CMV status not recorded). Some clones in this sample may be carry-over from other donors' samples. Both conserved end residues are part of each CDR3. A D gene is named only where the DNA matches it firmly. Not all rows give a size; the values are once, few, many and, for expanded clones, a class.

>few|TRBV2|NA|TRBJ1-1
CASSERARNAEAFF
TGTGCCAGCAGTGAACGGGCCCGGAACGCTGAAGCTTTCTTT
>NA|TRBV18|TRBD1|TRBJ1-3
CASSDGQGPSSGNTIYF
TGTGCCAGCTCAGACGGACAGGGCCCGAGCTCTGGAAACACCATATATTTT
>few|TRBV6-1|NA|TRBJ2-1
CASRYSYNEQFF
TGTGCCAGCCGTTACAGTTACAATGAGCAGTTCTTC
>few|TRBV4-3|NA|TRBJ1-1
CASSLADGGRQAFF
TGCGCCAGCAGCCTCGCCGATGGGGGACGCCAAGCTTTCTTT
>NA|TRBV7-9|NA|TRBJ2-1
CASSSRDNYSYNEQFF
TGTGCCAGCAGCTCCCGGGACAACTACTCCTACAATGAGCAGTTCTTC
>few|TRBV6-1|NA|TRBJ1-5
CASSEGSPYF
TGTGCCAGCAGTGAAGGCAGCCCTTATTTT
>many|TRBV12-3/TRBV12-4|NA|TRBJ2-2
CASSSSHTGELFF
TGTGCCAGCAGTTCCAGTCACACCGGGGAGCTGTTTTTT
>NA|TRBV4-1|NA|TRBJ1-1
CASSPPFRRDTEAFF
TGCGCCAGCAGCCCGCCGTTTAGGCGGGACACTGAAGCTTTCTTT
>few|TRBV9|TRBD2|TRBJ2-5
CASSVAGGTQETQYF
TGTGCCAGCAGCGTAGCGGGGGGGACACAAGAGACCCAGTACTTC
>NA|TRBV20-1|TRBD2|TRBJ2-2
CSAAAGGPTGELFF
TGCAGTGCCGCGGCGGGGGGGCCCACCGGGGAGCTGTTTTTT
>few|TRBV7-2|NA|TRBJ2-4
CASSPVGRGENIQYF
TGTGCCAGCAGCCCGGTAGGCAGGGGGGAAAACATTCAGTACTTC
>NA|TRBV6-5|NA|TRBJ2-2
CASSGQMGRNTGELFF
TGTGCCAGCAGTGGACAAATGGGGCGGAACACCGGGGAGCTGTTTTTT
>many|TRBV7-2|NA|TRBJ1-1
CASSPVTANEAFF
TGTGCCAGCAGCCCCGTGACGGCTAATGAAGCTTTCTTT
>few|TRBV27|TRBD1|TRBJ1-5
CASSLARTGGIGGQPQHF
TGTGCCAGCAGCTTAGCCCGGACAGGGGGTATCGGCGGGCAGCCCCAGCATTTT
>few|TRBV6-2/TRBV6-3|NA|TRBJ1-6
CASQASRDSPLHF
TGTGCCAGCCAAGCGAGCCGAGATTCACCCCTCCACTTT
>NA|TRBV7-9|NA|TRBJ1-3
CASSLGRPSSGNTIYF
TGTGCCAGCAGCCTGGGACGGCCAAGCTCTGGAAACACCATATATTTT
>NA|TRBV11-2|NA|TRBJ2-1
CASQGPGELYNEQFF
TGTGCCAGCCAAGGACCGGGGGAGCTGTACAATGAGCAGTTCTTC
>many|TRBV7-8|NA|TRBJ2-1
CASSLQGPNEQFF
TGTGCCAGCAGCTTACAGGGTCCCAATGAGCAGTTCTTC
>NA|TRBV19|NA|TRBJ2-1
CASSMIPNEQFF
TGTGCCAGTAGTATGATTCCCAATGAGCAGTTCTTC
>NA|TRBV27|TRBD1|TRBJ1-2
CASSGSPGGYGYTF
TGTGCCAGCAGTGGTTCGCCAGGGGGCTATGGCTACACCTTC
>NA|TRBV6-2/TRBV6-3|NA|TRBJ1-2
CASSYSLGGSYGYTF
TGTGCCAGCAGTTACTCCCTGGGAGGGTCCTATGGCTACACCTTC
>NA|TRBV6-1|NA|TRBJ2-1
CASREQGGSSYNEQFF
TGTGCCAGCAGGGAACAGGGGGGGAGCTCCTACAATGAGCAGTTCTTC
>few|TRBV20-1|NA|TRBJ2-4
CSAYSREADIQYF
TGCAGTGCTTACTCCCGGGAAGCGGACATTCAGTACTTC
>once|TRBV5-5|NA|TRBJ1-6
CASSLEDLPSSYNSPLHF
TGTGCCAGCAGCTTGGAGGACCTTCCGAGCTCCTATAATTCACCCCTCCACTTT
>NA|TRBV19|TRBD1|TRBJ2-7
CASSIGAVRGSYEQYF
TGTGCCAGTAGTATAGGAGCGGTCAGGGGGTCCTACGAGCAGTACTTC
>few|TRBV7-9|NA|TRBJ2-7
CASRGRGGSYEQYF
TGTGCCAGCAGGGGAAGGGGGGGGAGCTACGAGCAGTACTTC
>few|TRBV7-9|TRBD2|TRBJ2-5
CASSDQLAGGLETQYF
TGTGCCAGCAGCGACCAACTAGCGGGGGGCCTCGAGACCCAGTACTTC
>few|TRBV2|TRBD1|TRBJ1-1
CAKGGDRDLNTEAFF
TGTGCCAAGGGGGGGGACAGGGATCTGAACACTGAAGCTTTCTTT
>NA|TRBV10-3|NA|TRBJ2-1
CAISPADRSSYNEQFF
TGTGCCATCAGTCCCGCTGACAGGAGCTCCTACAATGAGCAGTTCTTC
>NA|TRBV7-9|TRBD1|TRBJ2-5
CASSTGQGGTQYF
TGTGCCAGCAGCACCGGACAGGGGGGGACCCAGTACTTC
>NA|TRBV20-1|NA|TRBJ2-1
CSQFRSRSYNEQFF
TGCAGCCAGTTTAGATCCCGCTCCTACAATGAGCAGTTCTTC
>few|TRBV19|NA|TRBJ2-4
CASSFLDTSKNIQYF
TGTGCCAGTAGTTTCCTCGACACATCCAAAAACATTCAGTACTTC
>NA|TRBV12-3/TRBV12-4|NA|TRBJ2-1
CASRLSGGPQGEQFF
TGTGCCAGCAGGCTATCGGGGGGCCCACAGGGTGAGCAGTTCTTC
>few|TRBV20-1|TRBD2|TRBJ2-3
CSAPRTSGDTDTQYF
TGCAGTGCTCCACGGACTAGCGGGGACACAGATACGCAGTATTTT
>few|TRBV6-2/TRBV6-3|NA|TRBJ1-1
CASSYSKMEAFF
TGTGCCAGCAGTTACTCGAAGATGGAAGCTTTCTTT
>NA|TRBV10-2|TRBD2|TRBJ2-1
CASKGLAGGHNEQFF
TGCGCCAGCAAAGGACTAGCGGGGGGCCACAATGAGCAGTTCTTC
>NA|TRBV7-6|TRBD2|TRBJ2-2
CASSSLAGGPLAGELFF
TGTGCCAGCAGCTCGCTAGCGGGGGGGCCTCTCGCCGGGGAGCTGTTTTTT
>few|TRBV6-6|TRBD1|TRBJ1-6
CASSYLGDRDNSPLHF
TGTGCCAGCAGTTATCTAGGGGACAGGGATAATTCACCCCTCCACTTT
>few|TRBV7-9|TRBD2|TRBJ2-2
CASSFSPSGGANTGELFF
TGTGCCAGCAGCTTTTCCCCTAGCGGGGGCGCGAACACCGGGGAGCTGTTTTTT
>many|TRBV7-8|NA|TRBJ2-1
CATTMGAEQFF
TGTGCCACCACCATGGGGGCTGAGCAGTTCTTC
>NA|TRBV7-9|TRBD1|TRBJ1-1
CASSLYRGGITEAFF
TGTGCCAGCAGCCTCTACAGGGGAGGAATAACTGAAGCTTTCTTT
>NA|TRBV9|NA|TRBJ2-6
CASSPRSLSGANVLTF
TGTGCCAGCAGCCCCCGCAGCCTCTCTGGGGCCAACGTCCTGACTTTC
>few|TRBV6-6|NA|TRBJ2-7
CASSSRRGQDYEQYF
TGTGCCAGCAGTTCGCGTCGCGGACAAGACTACGAGCAGTACTTC
>NA|TRBV9|TRBD2|TRBJ2-1
CASSASGGASYNEQFF
TGTGCCAGCAGCGCTAGCGGGGGGGCCTCCTACAATGAGCAGTTCTTC
>many|TRBV7-8|NA|TRBJ1-2
CASSLGWEGGTFYGYTF
TGTGCCAGCAGCTTAGGATGGGAGGGAGGGACCTTCTATGGCTACACCTTC
>few|TRBV12-5|NA|TRBJ2-7
CASGLARTAPYEQYF
TGTGCTAGTGGTTTGGCCCGGACAGCCCCCTACGAGCAGTACTTC
>NA|TRBV5-4|TRBD2|TRBJ2-3
CASSSSGGHGDTQYF
TGTGCCAGCAGTTCTAGCGGGGGGCATGGAGATACGCAGTATTTT
>NA|TRBV4-3|NA|TRBJ2-3
CASSTGQGRRNTQYF
TGCGCCAGCAGCACAGGGCAGGGGAGGAGGAATACGCAGTATTTT
>NA|TRBV5-4|NA|TRBJ1-5
CASSVDGLTSNQPQHF
TGTGCCAGCAGCGTGGATGGTTTGACTAGCAATCAGCCCCAGCATTTT
>NA|TRBV7-3|NA|TRBJ2-3
CASSLTGPLTDTQYF
TGTGCCAGCAGCTTAACAGGGCCTCTCACAGATACGCAGTATTTT
>NA|TRBV4-3|TRBD1|TRBJ1-1
CASSPTTGPNTEAFF
TGCGCCAGCAGCCCTACGACAGGGCCTAACACTGAAGCTTTCTTT
>NA|TRBV4-1|TRBD2|TRBJ2-7
CASSQEAGASYEQYF
TGCGCCAGCAGCCAAGAAGCGGGGGCCTCCTACGAGCAGTACTTC
>NA|TRBV9|NA|TRBJ2-7
CASSVVGGEQYF
TGTGCCAGCAGCGTAGTGGGGGGCGAGCAGTACTTC
>NA|TRBV6-1|NA|TRBJ1-1
CASSEPTFRRAETEAFF
TGTGCCAGCAGTGAACCTACATTCCGCAGGGCTGAGACTGAAGCTTTCTTT
>NA|TRBV3-1|NA|TRBJ2-2
CASSQTNTGTGELFF
TGTGCCAGCAGCCAAACAAATACGGGCACCGGGGAGCTGTTTTTT
>NA|TRBV4-1|NA|TRBJ2-7
CASSQDDQSSYEQYF
TGCGCCAGCAGCCAAGATGATCAGAGCTCCTACGAGCAGTACTTC
>few|TRBV4-2|TRBD2|TRBJ2-3
CASSQDPAGGPVDTQYF
TGTGCCAGCAGCCAAGACCCAGCGGGGGGGCCGGTAGATACGCAGTATTTT
>NA|TRBV27|TRBD2|TRBJ2-3
CASSLPGTLAGGRTDTQYF
TGTGCCAGCAGTTTACCGGGAACTCTAGCGGGGGGTCGGACAGATACGCAGTATTTT
>NA|TRBV6-1|NA|TRBJ1-2
CASSGRLFDYGYTF
TGTGCCAGCAGTGGCAGACTATTCGACTATGGCTACACCTTC